This is a list of T cell receptor beta chains from one sample in a study of cytomegalovirus exposure and HLA in healthy donors. Here immunoSEQ multiplex PCR was the method, and the copy in TCRdb shows in-frame clones only, minus some. The sample has 110,000 to 150,000 clones, roughly two thirds seen once; the top ten hold around an eighth. What was sequenced was PBMCs. The receptors derive from a human donor in good health. Both conserved end residues are part of each CDR3. Each record gives: clone size, J gene, V gene, D gene, CDR3 DNA, CDR3 protein. A D gene is named only where the DNA matches it firmly. Some rows mark clone size as missing; the rest say once, few, many or name a class of expanded clone.

size: .; J: TRBJ2-7; V: TRBV5-1; D: .; DNA: TGCGCCAGCAGCTTGGAGCAGGGTTACGAGCAGTACTTC; CDR3: CASSLEQGYEQYF
size: .; J: TRBJ1-2; V: TRBV6-1; D: TRBD1; DNA: TGTGCCAGCAGTTTTGGACAGGGGAGACATGGCTACACCTTC; CDR3: CASSFGQGRHGYTF
size: .; J: TRBJ2-2; V: TRBV29-1; D: .; DNA: TGCAGCGTTGAGGGGCGGGAGAACACCGGGGAGCTGTTTTTT; CDR3: CSVEGRENTGELFF
size: .; J: TRBJ2-1; V: TRBV5-1; D: TRBD1; DNA: TGCGCCAGCAGATTGGGGGACAGGGAGCAGTTCTTC; CDR3: CASRLGDREQFF
size: .; J: TRBJ1-2; V: TRBV9; D: .; DNA: TGTGCCAGCAACGGGCCCAGGGGTGGTTATGGCTACACCTTC; CDR3: CASNGPRGGYGYTF
size: .; J: TRBJ2-7; V: TRBV30; D: TRBD1; DNA: TGTGCCTGGACCCGACCGGGACAGGGATACGAGCAGTACTTC; CDR3: CAWTRPGQGYEQYF
size: .; J: TRBJ1-5; V: TRBV2; D: TRBD1; DNA: TGTGCCAGCGGGGTACTAGAGGGGGCGGGTCAGCCCCAGCATTTT; CDR3: CASGVLEGAGQPQHF
size: .; J: TRBJ2-5; V: TRBV6-1; D: .; DNA: TGTGCCAGCAGCCACAACGTCGGGGAGACCCAGTACTTC; CDR3: CASSHNVGETQYF
size: .; J: TRBJ1-1; V: TRBV18; D: .; DNA: TGTGCCAGCTCACCACCTCAAATGGCTAGCGACGAAGCTTTCTTT; CDR3: CASSPPQMASDEAFF
size: .; J: TRBJ1-1; V: TRBV29-1; D: .; DNA: TGCAGCGTCGACAAGAACACTGAAGCTTTCTTT; CDR3: CSVDKNTEAFF
size: .; J: TRBJ2-5; V: TRBV5-6; D: TRBD2; DNA: TGTGCCAGCAGCTCTTTAGCGGGGGGGCTCGAAGAGACCCAGTACTTC; CDR3: CASSSLAGGLEETQYF
size: .; J: TRBJ1-6; V: TRBV10-3; D: TRBD1; DNA: TGTGCCATCAGACCGGGACAGCAAGATTCACCCCTCCACTTT; CDR3: CAIRPGQQDSPLHF
size: once; J: TRBJ2-7; V: TRBV6-1; D: TRBD2; DNA: TGTGCCAGCAGTGAACTTAGCGGGTCTTCCTACGAGCAGTACTTC; CDR3: CASSELSGSSYEQYF
size: .; J: TRBJ2-3; V: TRBV5-6; D: .; DNA: TGTGCCAGCAGCTTGGTCTTCACAGATACGCAGTATTTT; CDR3: CASSLVFTDTQYF
size: .; J: TRBJ1-4; V: TRBV6-4; D: .; DNA: TGTGCCAGCAGTGAGACAGGAACTAATGAAAAACTGTTTTTT; CDR3: CASSETGTNEKLFF
size: .; J: TRBJ2-7; V: TRBV5-1; D: TRBD1; DNA: TGCGCCAGCAGCTTGGGGGACAGGGGGGTATCCTACGAGCAGTACTTC; CDR3: CASSLGDRGVSYEQYF
size: .; J: TRBJ1-1; V: TRBV15; D: TRBD1; DNA: TGTGCCACCAGCAGAGGGACAGGGGGCTGGACTGAAGCTTTCTTT; CDR3: CATSRGTGGWTEAFF
size: .; J: TRBJ2-7; V: TRBV11-2; D: TRBD1; DNA: TGTGCCAGCAGCCCTCCGGGACAGGGGTACGAGCAGTACTTC; CDR3: CASSPPGQGYEQYF
size: .; J: TRBJ2-7; V: TRBV4-1; D: TRBD1; DNA: TGCGCCAGCAGCGCGGACAGGGGGCCATGGGAGCAGTACTTC; CDR3: CASSADRGPWEQYF
size: .; J: TRBJ1-4; V: TRBV7-6; D: .; DNA: TGTGCCAGCAGCTTAGGGGGGCAGCATGAAAAACTGTTTTTT; CDR3: CASSLGGQHEKLFF
size: .; J: TRBJ2-5; V: TRBV7-9; D: TRBD2; DNA: TGTGCCAGCAGCTTCGTACTAGCGAGGACGGAGACCCAGTACTTC; CDR3: CASSFVLARTETQYF
size: .; J: TRBJ2-1; V: TRBV14; D: TRBD1; DNA: TGTGCCAGCAGAGGACAGGGGAACGATGAGCAGTTCTTC; CDR3: CASRGQGNDEQFF
size: .; J: TRBJ1-1; V: TRBV6-1; D: .; DNA: TGTGCCAGCACCAAAGCGGGGTCTTTAGCTTTCTTT; CDR3: CASTKAGSLAFF
size: .; J: TRBJ2-6; V: TRBV9; D: .; DNA: TGTGCCAGCAGCCTCTGGGGGGCTGGGGCCAACGTCCTGACTTTC; CDR3: CASSLWGAGANVLTF
size: once; J: TRBJ1-3; V: TRBV27; D: .; DNA: TGTGCCAGTAGAGCTGTATCTGGAAACACCATATATTTT; CDR3: CASRAVSGNTIYF
size: .; J: TRBJ2-5; V: TRBV18; D: .; DNA: TGTGCCAGCTCACAAAGCAGGGGAGAAGAGACCCAGTACTTC; CDR3: CASSQSRGEETQYF
size: .; J: TRBJ2-3; V: TRBV27; D: TRBD2; DNA: TGTGCCAGCAGTTCGGGACTAGCGGGGCAGTATTTT; CDR3: CASSSGLAGQYF
size: .; J: TRBJ2-7; V: TRBV2; D: .; DNA: TGTGCCAGCCAGGGGAGAGGCTACGAGCAGTACTTC; CDR3: CASQGRGYEQYF
size: .; J: TRBJ1-2; V: TRBV7-3; D: .; DNA: TGTGCCAGCAGCTTAGAAGCGGGGATTGGCTACACCTTC; CDR3: CASSLEAGIGYTF
size: .; J: TRBJ1-5; V: TRBV23-1; D: .; DNA: TGCGCCATTTCCCCCAGGGGTTTTGGGAGCAATCAGCCCCAGCATTTT; CDR3: CAISPRGFGSNQPQHF
size: .; J: TRBJ1-5; V: TRBV9; D: .; DNA: TGTGCCAGCAGCCCAGGGATGGGTAGCAATCAGCCCCAGCATTTT; CDR3: CASSPGMGSNQPQHF
size: .; J: TRBJ2-1; V: TRBV19; D: .; DNA: TGTGCCAGTAGTCGACAGAGCCAATACTACAATGAGCAGTTCTTC; CDR3: CASSRQSQYYNEQFF
size: .; J: TRBJ2-3; V: TRBV2; D: .; DNA: TGTGCCAGCAGTGAGGGCACCACAGATACGCAGTATTTT; CDR3: CASSEGTTDTQYF
size: .; J: TRBJ2-2; V: TRBV27; D: TRBD2; DNA: TGTGCCAGCAGTTTCCGGACCGGGGGGACCGGGGAGCTGTTTTTT; CDR3: CASSFRTGGTGELFF
size: few; J: TRBJ2-7; V: TRBV7-6; D: .; DNA: TGTGCCAGCAGCTTAGTACCACTCGACGAGCAGTACTTC; CDR3: CASSLVPLDEQYF
size: .; J: TRBJ1-2; V: TRBV11-1; D: .; DNA: TGTGCCAGCAGCCTGAAAAAACTCGGGGGCTACACCTTC; CDR3: CASSLKKLGGYTF
size: .; J: TRBJ2-7; V: TRBV7-2; D: .; DNA: TGTGCCAGCAGCTTCCTGGGCAGCCCCTTGGAGCAGTACTTC; CDR3: CASSFLGSPLEQYF
size: few; J: TRBJ1-2; V: TRBV19; D: .; DNA: TGTGCCAGTAGTACACCGGGACACCCCACTAGGAACTATGGCTACACCTTC; CDR3: CASSTPGHPTRNYGYTF
size: once; J: TRBJ1-1; V: TRBV7-6; D: TRBD1; DNA: TGTGCCAGCAGCTTAGCGGGGACAGGGGCCCTCATGAACACTGAAGCTTTCTTT; CDR3: CASSLAGTGALMNTEAFF
size: few; J: TRBJ2-5; V: TRBV28; D: TRBD2; DNA: TGTGCCAGCAGACTAGCGGGGGAAGAGACCCAGTACTTC; CDR3: CASRLAGEETQYF
size: .; J: TRBJ1-2; V: TRBV9; D: TRBD1; DNA: TGTGCCAGCAGCGCCTCCGGGACAGGGGAAGACTATGGCTACACCTTC; CDR3: CASSASGTGEDYGYTF
size: .; J: TRBJ2-7; V: TRBV5-1; D: .; DNA: TGCGCCAGCAGCTTCACGCAGGTCAACTACGAGCAGTACTTC; CDR3: CASSFTQVNYEQYF
size: .; J: TRBJ2-7; V: TRBV6-1; D: TRBD1; DNA: TGTGCCAGCCGCCGGGACAGGCTTTCCTACGAGCAGTACTTC; CDR3: CASRRDRLSYEQYF
size: few; J: TRBJ1-1; V: TRBV4-1; D: .; DNA: TGCGCCAGCAGCCAAGCCCCCCCGGGCTATACAGGGATGAACACTGAAGCTTTCTTT; CDR3: CASSQAPPGYTGMNTEAFF
size: .; J: TRBJ1-6; V: TRBV6-1; D: TRBD1; DNA: TGTGCCAGCAGTGACACAGGGGGTATGGAGGTCGGCAGTTCACCCCTCCACTTT; CDR3: CASSDTGGMEVGSSPLHF